This TCR beta chain derives from a study of OX40 agonist ivuxolimab in advanced cancers. Study-wide context: Administration of intravenous ivuxolimab to patients occurred every 2 weeks at 0.01 to 10 mg/kg. Therapy given before enrollment (anti-PD-1, anti-PD-L1 or anti-CTLA-4) was allowed, and around 40% had some. Study results and limitations: At 0.1 to 3.0 mg/kg and by week 6, clonal expansion occurred in CD4+ and CD8+ blood T cells.

Some clones are missing from TCRdb's copy, which holds only in-frame ones; the method was immunoSEQ multiplex PCR. The table shows 60,000 to 80,000 clones, with approximately 82% occurring only once. This CDR3 spans 15 amino acids. Trimming took 6 bases from V and 1 from J, leaving 13 bases between them. Germline V lookup: CDR1 MDHEN, CDR2 SYDVKM. Comment on this clone: Its antigen is as yet unknown. In the same sample, other DNA sequences code for this CDR3.

The V gene is TRBV28, the J gene TRBJ1-5; D unclear. Sequencing was performed on CD4+ or CD8+ T cells sorted from blood, taken in a trial of the OX40 agonist ivuxolimab. The clonotype comes from an adult with an advanced solid tumor such as melanoma, head and neck, liver or kidney cancer. The CDR3 bases are TGTGCCAGCAGCCCTCCGGGAGGGAGCAATCAGCCCCAGCATTTT. Translating it yields CASSPPGGSNQPQHF.